One sample yielded the 30 T cell receptor beta chains listed below, sequenced in a study of cytomegalovirus exposure and HLA in healthy donors. The PCR was carried out with 60 Vbeta primers and 13 Jbeta primers. The repertoire was sequenced with immunoSEQ multiplex PCR; TCRdb's copy has only in-frame clones and lacks some. The sample lists about 150,000 clones, roughly 80% occurring once. Material: PBMCs. All receptors derive from a male donor in good health and CMV-seronegative.

DNA for the CDR3: TGCGCCAGCAGCCCCTACCCGGGTGGTCTCAGCGGCGAGCAGTACTTC. Translating it yields CASSPYPGGLSGEQYF. This chain connects TRBV5-1 to TRBJ2-7, with a tentative D call TRBD2 (5 bases). Germline V gene lookup returns CDR1 SGHRS and CDR2 YFSETQ. The CDR3 length is 16 residues. The V gene lost 4 bases and the J gene lost 6 bases, with 23 bases spanning the gap.

V usage is TRBV9 and J usage is TRBJ2-1; 7 bases align to TRBD2. Germline CDR1 is SGDLS and CDR2 is YYNGEE. V lost 3 bases, J lost 4 bases, and 7 bases stayed unmatched. The CDR3 covers 15 residues. CDR3 DNA: TGTGCCAGCAGCGCCATAGCGGGCCGTTACAATGAGCAGTTCTTC. It yields the protein CASSAIAGRYNEQFF.

The chain has TRBV4-1 and TRBJ1-2; D possibly corresponds to TRBD1 (6 bases). Germline CDR1 is MGHRA and CDR2 is YSYEKL. The CDR3 covers 15 residues. Trimming took 1 base from V and 2 from J, leaving 11 bases between them. CDR3 loop: CASSQVAGQNYGYTF. The CDR3 DNA sequence: TGCGCCAGCAGCCAAGTAGCCGGACAGAACTATGGCTACACCTTC.

The chain uses TRBV6-1 and TRBJ1-2; 7 bases agree with TRBD1. V gave up 6 bases and J gave up 6 bases; unmatched junction bases: 13. CDR1 MNHNS and CDR2 SASEGT come from the germline V gene. The CDR3 runs to 15 residues. The DNA of the CDR3 is TGTGCCAGCAGGGCTAGACAGGGAACCCTACATGGCTACACCTTC. The encoded protein is CASRARQGTLHGYTF.

This chain connects TRBV11-3 to TRBJ2-3; 13 bases match TRBD2. CDR1 is SGHNT and CDR2 is YENEEA in the germline V gene. The CDR3 is 15 amino acids. J lost 3 bases, V lost 5 bases, and 2 bases had no gene match. CDR3 nucleotides: TGTGCCAGCAGCCGGGGACTAGCGGGAACAGATACGCAGTATTTT. Protein: CASSRGLAGTDTQYF.

The chain carries TRBV11-2 and TRBJ2-7, with D perhaps matching TRBD2 (5 bases). The CDR3 loop spans 15 amino acids. Germline V gene data show CDR1 as SGHAT and CDR2 as FQNNGV. V dropped 1 base and J dropped 2 bases, with 12 bases sitting between them. In DNA form, the CDR3 reads TGTGCCAGCAGCTTAGGGCCGGGGAGCCCCTACGAGCAGTACTTC. This gives the protein CASSLGPGSPYEQYF.

The chain links TRBV6-1 to TRBJ1-1; tentative D call: TRBD1 (6 bases). V was cut by 7 bases and J by 1 base, with 16 bases left in between. Germline V CDR1 and CDR2: MNHNS, SASEGT. The CDR3 covers 15 residues. The CDR3 region is CASMGFRGWNTEAFF. In DNA, the CDR3 is TGTGCCAGCATGGGGTTCAGGGGCTGGAACACTGAAGCTTTCTTT.

This CDR3 reads CASSARPGGQHISYEQYF. In nucleotides, the CDR3 is TGTGCCAGCAGCGCCCGACCCGGGGGACAGCATATCTCCTACGAGCAGTACTTC. The J gene is TRBJ2-7, the V gene TRBV7-9; D may be TRBD1 (7 bases). V dropped 5 bases and J dropped 0 bases, with 23 bases sitting between them. The CDR3 runs 18 residues. Germline CDR1 and CDR2: SEHNR and FQNEAQ (reference sequence).

This sequence joins TRBV30 and TRBJ1-3; no clear D. Germline lookup yields CDR1 GTSNPN and CDR2 SVGIG (reference sequence). The CDR3 loop spans 13 amino acids. V was clipped by 4 bases and J by 0 bases, with 7 bases between them. CDR3 nucleotides: TGTGCCTGGACTTATAACTCTGGAAACACCATATATTTT. As protein: CAWTYNSGNTIYF.

The gene calls are TRBV6-1 and TRBJ2-7; 7 bases are a match to TRBD2. The CDR3 extends over 13 amino acids. Trimming removed 1 base from V and 6 bases from J; junction bases left unmatched: 3. Germline CDR1 and CDR2: MNHNS and SASEGT. CDR3 sequence reads: CASSEDWEGEQYF. For the CDR3, the DNA is TGTGCCAGCAGTGAAGACTGGGAGGGCGAGCAGTACTTC.

The V gene is TRBV25-1, the J gene TRBJ2-2, with unresolved D. Trimming pared 5 bases from V and 5 bases from J, leaving 6 bases between. The CDR3 has 12 amino acids. Germline values: CDR1 MGHDK, CDR2 SYGVNS. The CDR3: CASSTKTGELFF. The CDR3, as DNA: TGTGCCAGCAGTACAAAGACCGGGGAGCTGTTTTTT.

This chain links TRBV19 with TRBJ2-7; TRBD1 matches at 9 bases. Germline loops: CDR1 LNHDA, CDR2 SQIVND (reference sequence). With V trimmed by 5 bases and J by 0 bases, 8 bases remained unmatched. This CDR3 is 16 amino acids long. CDR3 sequence: CASSSSGDRVSYEQYF. Written as DNA, the CDR3 is TGTGCCAGTAGTTCCAGCGGGGACAGGGTCTCCTACGAGCAGTACTTC. Together with reference TRBV19 and TRBJ2-7, the CDR3 gives the full variable domain: DGGITQSPKYLFRKEGQNVTLSCEQNLNHDAMYWYRQDPGQGLRLIYYSQIVNDFQKGDIAEGYSVSREKKESFPLTVTSAQKNPTAFYLCASSSSGDRVSYEQYFGPGTRLTVT.

This chain links TRBV7-9 with TRBJ1-2, with a weak D call TRBD1 (6 bases). The V gene lost 1 base and the J gene lost 4 bases, with 7 bases spanning the gap. Germline CDR1 and CDR2: SEHNR and FQNEAQ (reference sequence). This CDR3 is 13 amino acids long. The CDR3 loop reads CASSLGQVYGYTF. The CDR3 DNA follows: TGTGCCAGCAGCTTAGGACAGGTCTATGGCTACACCTTC.

This sequence joins TRBV11-2 and TRBJ2-5; no definite D call. CDR3 size: 12 residues. The germline gives CDR1 SGHAT, CDR2 FQNNGV. Trimming pared 3 bases from V and 5 bases from J, leaving 7 bases between. In DNA form, the CDR3 reads TGTGCCAGCAGCTTGTCCAGGGAGACCCAGTACTTC. Protein product: CASSLSRETQYF.

The chain employs TRBV9 and TRBJ2-3; 9 positions agree with TRBD2. The CDR3 has 17 amino acids. Trimming cost V 0 bases and J 2 bases; bases outside gene matches: 7. Germline-derived CDR1 and CDR2 are SGDLS and YYNGEE. The chain's CDR3 is CASSVEGLAGPTDTQYF. The CDR3 coding sequence is TGTGCCAGCAGCGTAGAGGGGCTAGCGGGACCCACAGATACGCAGTATTTT. The full variable domain, its missing parts supplied by reference TRBV9 and TRBJ2-3, is DSGVTQTPKHLITATGQRVTLRCSPRSGDLSVYWYQQSLDQGLQFLIQYYNGEERAKGNILERFSAQQFPDLHSELNLSSLELGDSALYFCASSVEGLAGPTDTQYFGPGTRLTVL.

V is TRBV28 and J is TRBJ2-2; 8 bases align to TRBD1. Losses at the gene ends were 6 bases for V and 4 bases for J; bases not matched to a gene: 4. The CDR3 loop spans 14 amino acids. CDR1 and CDR2 (germline): MDHEN, SYDVKM. The CDR3 DNA follows: TGTGCCAGCAGCTCCGACAGGGGCACCGGGGAGCTGTTTTTT. Translating gives CASSSDRGTGELFF.

The chain links TRBV9 to TRBJ1-3, with no clear D. Trimming took off 4 bases at V and 0 bases at J, with 17 bases between the two ends. The CDR3 sequence is 17 residues long. The germline CDR1 and CDR2 sequences are SGDLS and YYNGEE. The CDR3 protein is CASSPPLRVGSGNTIYF. The CDR3 bases are TGTGCCAGCAGCCCGCCGTTACGGGTGGGCTCTGGAAACACCATATATTTT.

V gene TRBV7-2 combines with J gene TRBJ1-3; 9 nucleotides line up with TRBD1. This CDR3 is built from 17 residues. Germline loops: CDR1 SGHTA, CDR2 FQGNSA. The ends lost 1 base at V and 2 bases at J; junction bases unmatched: 6. CDR3 nucleotide sequence: TGTGCCAGCAGCTTAGAGGGGACAGGGTCGGCTGGAAACACCATATATTTT. This translates into CASSLEGTGSAGNTIYF.

J is TRBJ2-3 and V is TRBV7-9; 9 positions agree with TRBD2. Per germline, CDR1 SEHNR and CDR2 FQNEAQ (reference sequence). The CDR3 has 17 amino acids. J gave up 0 bases and V 4 bases, and 8 bases lay outside the gene matches. CDR3 bases: TGTGCCAGCAGCTCTACACCGGGACTAGCTAGCACAGATACGCAGTATTTT. Its protein is CASSSTPGLASTDTQYF.

Concerning this clone itself: At one end the junction does not follow the germline gene, possibly because of a read error. The chain joins TRBV7-9 to TRBJ2-4; D is ambiguous. The CDR3 has 15 residues. In germline, CDR1 is SEHNR, CDR2 FQNEAQ (reference sequence). The CDR3 reads CSSSLSSSAKNIQYF. The CDR3 DNA reads TGTTCCAGCAGCTTATCGTCGTCAGCCAAAAACATTCAGTACTTC.

The V gene is TRBV5-4, the J gene TRBJ1-2, with D unclear. The germline V and J ends were trimmed by 0 bases and 2 bases, with 11 bases remaining between them. The CDR3 runs 15 residues. The germline CDR1 and CDR2 sequences are SGHNT and YYREEE (reference sequence). The CDR3 sequence: CASSLDQSLNYGYTF. In DNA form, the CDR3 reads TGTGCCAGCAGCTTGGACCAGTCCTTAAACTATGGCTACACCTTC.

The CDR3: CASSLGTPDMFF. The CDR3 bases are TGTGCCAGCAGCCTGGGGACACCAGATATGTTTTTT. The rearrangement links TRBV5-5 to TRBJ1-4; D possibly corresponds to TRBD1 (6 bases). V lost 4 bases, J lost 15 bases, and 16 bases lay in between. The CDR3 has 12 residues. Germline CDR1 SGHKS, CDR2 YYEKEE (reference sequence).

V is TRBV7-9 and J is TRBJ1-6, with TRBD1 as a possible D gene (5 bases). Germline V gene lookup returns CDR1 SEHNR and CDR2 FQNEAQ (reference sequence). The CDR3 is 14 residues long. The V gene lost 5 bases and the J gene lost 9 bases, with 14 bases spanning the gap. DNA for the CDR3: TGTGCCAGCAGCCCTCCAGGGTTGACTTCACCCCTCCACTTT. This codes for CASSPPGLTSPLHF.

The chain combines TRBV5-1 with TRBJ2-4; 11 bases map to TRBD1. Germline CDR1 is SGHRS and CDR2 is YFSETQ. The CDR3 is 16 residues long. V shed 0 bases and J 6 bases; nucleotides not matched to a gene: 5. CDR3 amino acids: CASSLAGTGGANIQYF. CDR3 DNA: TGCGCCAGCAGCTTGGCGGGGACAGGGGGGGCAAACATTCAGTACTTC. Drawing the rest from reference TRBV5-1 and TRBJ2-4, the complete variable domain is KAGVTQTPRYLIKTRGQQVTLSCSPISGHRSVSWYQQTPGQGLQFLFEYFSETQRNKGNFPGRFSGRQFSNSRSEMNVSTLELGDSALYLCASSLAGTGGANIQYFGAGTRLSVL.

The chain uses TRBV28 and TRBJ2-5; D may be TRBD1 (6 bases). The CDR3 consists of 11 residues. V was shortened by 6 bases and J by 7 bases, with 9 bases between the two germline ends. Germline assignment: CDR1 MDHEN and CDR2 SYDVKM. The CDR3 bases are TGTGCCAGCAGCCAAGGGGGGACCCAGTACTTC. Translated, it gives CASSQGGTQYF.

This chain links TRBV5-4 with TRBJ2-5; 10 bases fit TRBD1. The ends lost 4 bases at V and 4 bases at J; junction bases unmatched: 4. The CDR3 spans 14 residues. Per germline, CDR1 SGHNT and CDR2 YYREEE (reference sequence). The CDR3 nucleotides read TGTGCCAGCAGCCGGACAGGGGGTGGAGAGACCCAGTACTTC. This translates into CASSRTGGGETQYF.

This clone showed up just once. The CDR3 DNA follows: TGTGCCAGTAGTCCCGCGGACAGGGGTAACTATGGCTACACCTTC. Translating it yields CASSPADRGNYGYTF. The chain combines TRBV19 with TRBJ1-2; 9 bases map to TRBD1. Trimming cost V 5 bases and J 1 base; bases outside gene matches: 5. CDR1 is LNHDA, CDR2 SQIVND, per germline (reference sequence). This CDR3 is 15 amino acids long.

The chain couples TRBV28 to TRBJ2-7; a possible D gene is TRBD2 (5 bases). This CDR3 contains 13 residues. The germline V and J ends were trimmed by 5 bases and 5 bases, with 13 bases remaining between them. Germline V gene data show CDR1 as MDHEN and CDR2 as SYDVKM. CDR3 in DNA: TGTGCCAGCAGTATCCCCTCCGGGGACGAGCAGTACTTC. Its translation: CASSIPSGDEQYF.

J is TRBJ2-7 and V is TRBV2; 9 positions agree with TRBD2. CDR1 is SNHLY and CDR2 is FYNNEI in the germline V gene. V was pared by 2 bases and J by 4 bases, with 9 bases of the junction left unmatched. This CDR3 spans 16 amino acids. CDR3 residues: CASSESGLALTYEQYF. The CDR3 region has the DNA TGTGCCAGCAGTGAATCAGGACTAGCGTTGACTTACGAGCAGTACTTC.

This clone was detected a few times. The chain carries TRBV13 and TRBJ2-5; D is perhaps TRBD1 (5 bases). The V and J ends lost 2 bases and 11 bases respectively, with 12 bases between them. Looked up from germline, CDR1 is PRHDT and CDR2 is FYEKMQ (reference sequence). CDR3 size: 12 residues. For the CDR3, the DNA is TGTGCCAGCAGCTTAAATGGGGCAGAGCAGTACTTC. This gives the protein CASSLNGAEQYF.